A selection of T cell receptor beta chains follows, all from one sample in a study of T cells expressing NK-cell markers. Following a re-call of the 5' RACE reads, TCRdb has one entry per CDR3 protein and lacks DNA. The sample's table shows 440,000 or so distinct CDR3 sequences. The specimen sequenced was blood T cells: a sorted CD56 or NKG2C T cell subset, CD4+ or CD8+ T cells, or bulk PBMC T cells (not recorded which). The receptors were gathered from a woman between 18 and 75 years old in good health. CDR3s include the opening cysteine and the closing phenylalanine or tryptophan.

CDR3 protein: CASSIDSGRTNYNEQFF
V gene: TRBV19
J gene: TRBJ2-1
CDR3 length: 17

CDR3 protein: CASSKSPGLPSYEQYF
V gene: TRBV21-1
J gene: TRBJ2-7
CDR3 length: 16

CDR3 protein: CSARVAAGGPGDTQYF
V gene: TRBV20-1
J gene: TRBJ2-3
CDR3 length: 16

CDR3 protein: CNPPGGLALYKRGTQYF
V gene: TRBV29-1
J gene: TRBJ2-3
CDR3 length: 17

CDR3 protein: CAISTSGGNQPQHF
V gene: TRBV10-3
J gene: TRBJ1-5
CDR3 length: 14

CDR3 protein: CASSQLIGTSRDYEQFF
V gene: TRBV4-3
J gene: TRBJ2-1
CDR3 length: 17

CDR3 protein: CASRTLAGAGVEQFF
V gene: TRBV28
J gene: TRBJ2-1
CDR3 length: 15

CDR3 protein: CASSLDRGQEGYTF
V gene: TRBV5-1
J gene: TRBJ1-2
CDR3 length: 14

CDR3 protein: CATSDLDSGVPDTQYF
V gene: TRBV24-1
J gene: TRBJ2-3
CDR3 length: 16

CDR3 protein: CASNVGGSVGYEQYF
V gene: TRBV11-2
J gene: TRBJ2-7
CDR3 length: 15

CDR3 protein: CASSFTPGQGDQPQHF
V gene: TRBV12-3/TRBV12-4
J gene: TRBJ1-5
CDR3 length: 16

CDR3 protein: CASRPAGGQIGLAARSYNEQFF
V gene: TRBV6-2/TRBV6-3
J gene: TRBJ2-1
CDR3 length: 22

CDR3 protein: CSARRGSYNEQFF
V gene: TRBV20-1
J gene: TRBJ2-1
CDR3 length: 13

CDR3 protein: CASSLEVSWKETQYF
V gene: TRBV5-1
J gene: TRBJ2-5
CDR3 length: 15

CDR3 protein: CSARLADSAYEQYF
V gene: TRBV20-1
J gene: TRBJ2-7
CDR3 length: 14

CDR3 protein: CATKEAPNTGELFF
V gene: TRBV6-1
J gene: TRBJ2-2
CDR3 length: 14

CDR3 protein: CSAQGGIGEKLFF
V gene: TRBV29-1
J gene: TRBJ1-4
CDR3 length: 13

CDR3 protein: CASSFSRVADTGELFF
V gene: TRBV12-3/TRBV12-4
J gene: TRBJ2-2
CDR3 length: 16

CDR3 protein: CAISDYGHSYEQYF
V gene: TRBV10-3
J gene: TRBJ2-7
CDR3 length: 14

CDR3 protein: CASSRGPSSGASNEQFF
V gene: TRBV4-3
J gene: TRBJ2-1
CDR3 length: 17